What follows is one TCR beta chain and its context. Its antigen remains unidentified. This CDR3 spans 13 amino acids. V was cut by 2 bases and J by 5 bases, with 8 bases left in between. The germline gives CDR1 SGHRS, CDR2 YFSETQ. The data were taken from a study of T cell responses to AZD1222 COVID-19 vaccine. General study findings and limits: Baseline antibody screening turned up just a handful of seropositive AZD1222 recipients.

Clones were sequenced by immunoSEQ multiplex PCR, and TCRdb holds only the in-frame ones, with some missing. The sample holds 80,000 to 100,000 clones, 70% to 90% seen once. Sequencing was performed on peripheral blood, taken 28 days after the second AZD1222 dose. The rearrangement uses TRBV5-1 and TRBJ1-5; TRBD1 might be the D (5 bases). The receptor was derived from an adult who received the AZD1222 COVID-19 vaccine. DNA of the CDR3: TGCGCCAGCAGCTTCCGAGGGGATCAGCCCCAGCATTTT. Translation gives CASSFRGDQPQHF. Full variable domain (rest looked up from reference TRBV5-1 and TRBJ1-5): KAGVTQTPRYLIKTRGQQVTLSCSPISGHRSVSWYQQTPGQGLQFLFEYFSETQRNKGNFPGRFSGRQFSNSRSEMNVSTLELGDSALYLCASSFRGDQPQHFGDGTRLSIL.